A selection of T cell receptor beta chains follows, all from one sample in a study of T cell responses to AZD1222 COVID-19 vaccine. Produced via immunoSEQ multiplex PCR; TCRdb's table is partial and in-frame only. The sample lists about 120,000 clones; less than 95% were seen once. This material consisted of peripheral blood, taken on day 0 of MenACWY control vaccination. These receptors all come from an adult in good health. CDR3s include the opening cysteine and the closing phenylalanine or tryptophan. D genes are given only for firm matches. Clone size is not always given. Where it is, it says once, few, many or a class for expanded clones.

>TRBJ1-2|TRBV6-1|-|once
TGTGCCAGCAGTGAATACCAGGACTATGGCTACACCTTC
CASSEYQDYGYTF
>TRBJ1-1|TRBV9|TRBD1|-
TGTGCCAGCAGCGTAGGGTCAGGGGGCTATGAAGCTTTCTTT
CASSVGSGGYEAFF
>TRBJ2-5|TRBV6-5|-|-
TGTGCCAGCAGTTACGATAGGAGAGCACGAAAAGAGACCCAGTACTTC
CASSYDRRARKETQYF
>TRBJ1-6|TRBV6-5|-|-
TGTGCCAGCAGAAATAGGGGAGGGTCACCCCTCCACTTT
CASRNRGGSPLHF
>TRBJ1-5|TRBV11-2|TRBD1|-
TGTGCCAGCAGCTTAGACCCGGGACAGGGGATTCAGCCCCAGCATTTT
CASSLDPGQGIQPQHF
>TRBJ2-1|TRBV2|-|-
TGTGCCAGCAGTGAAGGGGGTGGGCCACACAATGAGCAGTTCTTC
CASSEGGGPHNEQFF
>TRBJ2-1|TRBV19|TRBD2|-
TGTGCCAGTAGTATAGACCGAGCGGGGCCCTACAATGAGCAGTTCTTC
CASSIDRAGPYNEQFF
>TRBJ2-3|TRBV4-3|-|-
TGCGCCAGCAGCCAAGAGTCCAGCCCCGGTGCAGATACGCAGTATTTT
CASSQESSPGADTQYF
>TRBJ1-5|TRBV11-2|-|-
TGTGCCAGCAGCTTAGATAGCAGGGTAGCCCAGCCCCAGCATTTT
CASSLDSRVAQPQHF
>TRBJ2-3|TRBV5-1|TRBD2|-
TGCGCCAGCAGCTTGTTCCGCGGAGTGAGCGGGGGGACCACAGATACGCAGTATTTT
CASSLFRGVSGGTTDTQYF
>TRBJ2-1|TRBV7-9|TRBD1|-
TGTGCCAGCAGCAACCGGGACAGGGAGCAGTTCTTC
CASSNRDREQFF
>TRBJ1-3|TRBV28|-|-
TGTGCCAGCAGTTTCGAGGGGATCTCTGGAAACACCATATATTTT
CASSFEGISGNTIYF
>TRBJ2-1|TRBV6-5|-|-
TGTGCCAGCAGTTACTCGGGGGCGGGAAACCTGATCTTC
CASSYSGAGNLIF